These T cell receptor beta chains were read from a single sample in a study of T cell repertoires in aging, cancer and after chemotherapy. TCRdb re-derived calls from the multiplex PCR reads in MiXCR, one entry per CDR3 protein. Here the sample spans 1,500 to 2,000 distinct CDR3 sequences, 21% being singletons. The source material was blood. The receptors were gathered from a human donor with a blood cancer. CDR3s include the opening cysteine and the closing phenylalanine or tryptophan. A D gene is named only where the DNA matches it firmly. Only some rows state a clone size, as once, few, many or a class for expanded clones.

d_call	j_call	clone_size	v_call	cdr3_nt	cdr3_aa
NA	TRBJ2-1	few	TRBV10-2	TGCGCCAGCAGTGAGTCGCGGGGATACAATGAGCAGTTCTTC	CASSESRGYNEQFF
NA	TRBJ1-1	medium-sized	TRBV30	TGTGCCTGGAGTGTACGTCCGACATCGGGGACTGAAGCTTTCTTT	CAWSVRPTSGTEAFF
NA	TRBJ2-3	medium-sized	TRBV20-1	TGCAGTGCTAGGTCAGGTACGCAGTATTTT	CSARSGTQYF
NA	TRBJ2-7	few	TRBV28	TGTGCCAGCAGTTTATCAGGCAGCTCCTACGAGCAGTACTTC	CASSLSGSSYEQYF
TRBD1	TRBJ1-1	large	TRBV29-1	TGCAGCGCATACAGGGGGGAGAACACTGAAGCTTTCTTT	CSAYRGENTEAFF
NA	TRBJ2-3	medium-sized	TRBV15	TGTGCCACCAGCAGAGAGACGGCGCAGTATTTT	CATSRETAQYF
NA	TRBJ2-1	medium-sized	TRBV20-1	TGCAGTGCCCCCGGCCACTACAATGAGCAGTTCTTC	CSAPGHYNEQFF
NA	TRBJ1-1	medium-sized	TRBV12-3/TRBV12-4	TGTGCCAGCAGTTGGGAGGGTTCTGAAGCTTTCTTT	CASSWEGSEAFF
NA	TRBJ2-7	medium-sized	TRBV30	TGTGCCTGGAGCGGAGAATACGAGCAGTACTTC	CAWSGEYEQYF
NA	TRBJ2-7	NA	TRBV5-1	TGCGCCAGCAGCTTGGCGGGGCAGCCCTCCTACGAGCAGTACTTC	CASSLAGQPSYEQYF
NA	TRBJ2-2	NA	TRBV5-1	TGCGCCAGCAGCTTGGCCTCAGGGGGGACCGGGGAGCTGTTTTTT	CASSLASGGTGELFF
NA	TRBJ1-1	NA	TRBV4-2	TGCGCCAGCAGCCAAGAAGGACGGAACACTGAAGCTTTCTTT	CASSQEGRNTEAFF
TRBD1	TRBJ2-3	few	TRBV6-1	TGTGCCAGCAGTGGTGGACAGGCCACAGATACGCAGTATTTT	CASSGGQATDTQYF
TRBD2	TRBJ2-1	medium-sized	TRBV19	TGTGCCACCCTTACTAGCGGCCCCTCGGATGAGCAGTTCTTC	CATLTSGPSDEQFF
NA	TRBJ2-3	NA	TRBV5-1	TGCGCCAGCAGCCCGAAATCAGATACGCAGTATTTT	CASSPKSDTQYF
NA	TRBJ1-2	NA	TRBV20-1	TGCAGTGCCCCGACCACCGCCTATGGCTACACCTTC	CSAPTTAYGYTF
TRBD1	TRBJ1-4	medium-sized	TRBV12-3/TRBV12-4	TGTGCCAGTTACGGACAGGGGAAGGGTGAAAAACTGTTTTTT	CASYGQGKGEKLFF
NA	TRBJ2-7	NA	TRBV7-2	TGTGCCAGCAGTCCCGGGACACCTTACGAGCAGTACTTC	CASSPGTPYEQYF
NA	TRBJ1-5	NA	TRBV20-1	TGCAGTGCTACGGACAGCAGGCCCCAGCATTTT	CSATDSRPQHF
NA	TRBJ2-1	medium-sized	TRBV6-2/TRBV6-3	TGTGCCAGCCTTAACCCTCGAGTCTCCTACAATGAGCAGTTCTTC	CASLNPRVSYNEQFF
TRBD1	TRBJ2-5	NA	TRBV4-1	TGCGCCAGCAGCCAAAACGGACAGGTGGAGACCCAGTACTTC	CASSQNGQVETQYF
NA	TRBJ2-1	medium-sized	TRBV27	TGTGCCAGCACCCGGACAGCCAACAATGAGCAGTTCTTC	CASTRTANNEQFF
TRBD2	TRBJ2-1	few	TRBV7-9	TGTGCCAGCAGCACTAGCGGGAGCTCCTACAATGAGCAGTTCTTC	CASSTSGSSYNEQFF
NA	TRBJ1-6	medium-sized	TRBV20-1	TGCAGTGCTAGAGTTGGTACCAGGGGTTTGGGGTCACCCCTCCACTTT	CSARVGTRGLGSPLHF
NA	TRBJ1-1	NA	TRBV28	TGTGCCAGCAGCTTGACAGTGAACACTGAAGCTTTCTTT	CASSLTVNTEAFF
NA	TRBJ1-3	medium-sized	TRBV29-1	TGCAGCGCGATGCGATCCCCCGGGGAAAACACCATATATTTT	CSAMRSPGENTIYF
TRBD1	TRBJ2-7	medium-sized	TRBV20-1	TGCAGTGCTACGGACAGGATCTACGAGCAGTACTTC	CSATDRIYEQYF